This TCR beta chain was documented in a study of lymphopenia after photon versus proton radiotherapy. In germline, CDR1 is MNHEY, CDR2 SMNVEV (reference sequence). The V end lost 7 bases, the J end lost 3 bases, and 10 bases lay between the germline ends. The CDR3 has 12 residues. Some clones are missing from TCRdb's copy, which holds only in-frame ones; the method was immunoSEQ multiplex PCR. This table holds approximately 65,000 clones, 75% to 90% found once. This TCR was recovered from an elderly man with esophageal cancer. The sample here was peripheral blood, taken from a patient treated with proton-based radiotherapy. This rearrangement joins TRBV27 to TRBJ2-7; D unresolved. The CDR3 loop reads CASISVNYEQYF. DNA for the CDR3: TGTGCCAGCATCTCGGTTAACTACGAGCAGTACTTC.